A single sample gave rise to the 9 T cell receptor beta chains below, sequenced in a study of blood T cell repertoires in COVID-19. Assay: immunoSEQ multiplex PCR; the TCRdb copy retains only in-frame clones and omits some. In the table there are around 40,000 clones, around 92% of which are singletons. The sequenced material came from peripheral blood. These receptors originate from a human donor in a cohort sampled during active COVID-19.

The gene calls are TRBV9 and TRBJ1-3; the D gene is possibly TRBD1 (5 bases). This CDR3 region has 14 residues. Germline CDR1 reads SGDLS; CDR2 reads YYNGEE. The germline V and J ends were trimmed by 0 bases and 7 bases, with 11 bases remaining between them. CDR3 loop: CASSVEDTGNTIYF. The CDR3 DNA reads TGTGCCAGCAGCGTAGAGGACACCGGGAACACCATATATTTT.

J is TRBJ2-3 and V is TRBV9, with 9 bases matching TRBD2. V dropped 2 bases and J dropped 6; count of bases not matched to a gene: 13. Germline V CDR1 and CDR2: SGDLS, YYNGEE. This CDR3 contains 17 residues. The CDR3 region is CASSVGPGGRAADTQYF. CDR3 in DNA: TGTGCCAGCAGCGTCGGACCGGGCGGGAGGGCCGCGGATACGCAGTATTTT.

The V gene is TRBV9, the J gene TRBJ2-4; 12 bases are shared with TRBD1. The length of the CDR3 is 15 residues. Germline V gene data show CDR1 as SGDLS and CDR2 as YYNGEE. V lost 2 bases to trimming and J lost 7 bases; unmatched junction nucleotides: 4. The DNA for the CDR3 is TGTGCCAGCAGCGTTGGGACAGGGGGCGGGAACATTCAGTACTTC. Its protein product is CASSVGTGGGNIQYF.

The CDR3 region has the DNA TGTGCCAGCAGCGCGGGGACAGGGGGCGCAGATACGCAGTATTTT. Translating gives CASSAGTGGADTQYF. J is TRBJ2-3 and V is TRBV2; TRBD1 agrees at 12 bases. Germline values: CDR1 SNHLY, CDR2 FYNNEI. Trimming took 6 bases from V and 4 from J; bases not matched to a gene: 5. CDR3 size: 15 residues.

This clone appeared a single time. The chain couples TRBV3-1 (or the pseudogene TRBV3-2) to TRBJ2-2; possible D gene TRBD1, 7 bases. CDR1 and CDR2 (germline): LGHDT, YNNKEL (reference sequence). The CDR3 consists of 17 residues. V lost 5 bases and J lost 7, with 23 bases in between. The CDR3 nucleotides are TGTGCCAGCAGCAGGGTACATGGCAGGGGGAGGCGCGGGGAGCTGTTTTTT. Translation: CASSRVHGRGRRGELFF.

The gene calls are TRBV20-1 and TRBJ2-3; 14 positions agree with TRBD2. The CDR3 has 18 residues. The junction had 10 bases not matched to a gene; V was cut back by 3 bases and J by 2 bases. The germline V gene has CDR1 DFQATT and CDR2 SNEGSKA (reference sequence). The CDR3 DNA reads as TGCAGTGCTAGTCATATCCCGGGACTAGCGGGAGTCACAGATACGCAGTATTTT. Encoded protein: CSASHIPGLAGVTDTQYF.

V gene TRBV6-2 or TRBV6-3 combines with J gene TRBJ2-3, with 7 bases matching TRBD1. V trimming: 5 bases; J trimming: 0 bases; junction bases outside the gene matches: 5. The germline gives CDR1 MNHEY, CDR2 SVGEGT. The CDR3 contains 15 residues. The CDR3 sequence is CASSNRDRSTDTQYF. The DNA for the CDR3 is TGTGCCAGCAGTAACCGGGACAGAAGCACAGATACGCAGTATTTT.

This clone was observed a handful of times. CDR3: CASSPVGSRGYTF. CDR3 in DNA: TGTGCCAGCAGCCCTGTGGGGAGTCGGGGCTACACCTTC. The chain recombines TRBV11-2 with TRBJ1-2; D is uncertain. Germline CDR1 SGHAT, CDR2 FQNNGV. Trimming stripped 5 bases from V and 8 bases from J, with 15 bases between. CDR3 length: 13 residues.

The chain is built from TRBV6-5 and TRBJ1-5; D perhaps matches TRBD1 (6 bases). From germline, CDR1 is MNHEY and CDR2 SVGAGI. V lost 11 bases and J 5 bases, leaving 16 bases between the germline ends. CDR3 length: 13 amino acids. CDR3 region: CASQRDNYQPQHF. The DNA for the CDR3 is TGTGCCTCACAGCGGGACAACTATCAGCCCCAGCATTTT.